The 30 T cell receptor beta chains in this list originate from one sample, sequenced in a study of control samples from healthy donors and cancer patients. Sequenced by immunoSEQ multiplex PCR; TCRdb stores in-frame clones only, minus some. The sample holds about 68,000 clones, about 83% seen once. Input material: blood. The source of these receptors is a man in his 60s in good health.

The chain combines TRBV14 with TRBJ2-5, with D maybe TRBD2 (6 bases). V lost 6 bases and J lost 6, with 17 bases in between. Germline CDR1 and CDR2: SGHDN and FVKESK. The length of the CDR3 is 14 residues. CDR3 protein: CASSQTLAIKTQYF. CDR3 nucleotides: TGTGCCAGCAGTCAAACTCTAGCGATAAAGACCCAGTACTTC.

This rearrangement joins TRBV18 to TRBJ2-2, with 9 bases aligning to TRBD1. The germline V gene has CDR1 KGHSH and CDR2 LQKENI. The CDR3 extends over 15 amino acids. The trim removed 5 bases at V and 4 bases at J, leaving 5 bases unmatched. The CDR3 protein is CASSTGQGSTGELFF. The DNA for the CDR3 is TGTGCCAGCTCAACCGGACAGGGGAGCACCGGGGAGCTGTTTTTT. The whole variable domain, filled in from reference TRBV18 and TRBJ2-2, reads NAGVMQNPRHLVRRRGQEARLRCSPMKGHSHVYWYRQLPEEGLKFMVYLQKENIIDESGMPKERFSAEFPKEGPSILRIQQVVRGDSAAYFCASSTGQGSTGELFFGEGSRLTVL.

V gene TRBV19 combines with J gene TRBJ2-1, with TRBD1 identical over 9 bases. The germline CDR1 and CDR2 sequences are LNHDA and SQIVND (reference sequence). This CDR3 spans 16 amino acids. The V and J ends lost 7 bases and 8 bases, in that order; junction bases with no gene match: 15. CDR3 in amino acids: CASKPPPGQGVDEQFF. The DNA for the CDR3 is TGTGCCAGTAAACCGCCCCCGGGACAGGGTGTCGATGAGCAGTTCTTC.

J is TRBJ2-7 and V is TRBV5-1; a possible D gene is TRBD2 (5 bases). Germline V lookup: CDR1 SGHRS, CDR2 YFSETQ. V lost 4 bases, J lost 0 bases, and 14 bases lay in between. The CDR3 totals 15 residues. This CDR3 reads CASSPGSVSSYEQYF. CDR3 nucleotides: TGCGCCAGCAGCCCGGGATCGGTTAGCTCCTACGAGCAGTACTTC.

The chain employs TRBV5-4 and TRBJ2-2; 11 bases align to TRBD1. This CDR3 is built from 17 residues. J was trimmed by 6 bases and V by 2 bases; bases with no gene match: 9. CDR1 and CDR2 from the germline V gene are SGHNT and YYREEE (reference sequence). The CDR3 DNA sequence: TGTGCCAGCAGCTTCGGCAGCGGGGACAGGGGGGCCGGGGAGCTGTTTTTT. It encodes CASSFGSGDRGAGELFF.

This clone was counted a single time. The chain employs TRBV5-1 and TRBJ2-1, with D perhaps being TRBD1 or TRBD2 (5 bases each). With 0 bases removed from V and 0 bases from J, the gap between germline ends came to 22 bases. Germline loops: CDR1 SGHRS, CDR2 YFSETQ. The CDR3 has 20 residues. The CDR3 nucleotides are TGCGCCAGCAGCTTGGAATTAGCTGGGGGACCATGGAGCTCCTACAATGAGCAGTTCTTC. Residues: CASSLELAGGPWSSYNEQFF.

This rearrangement joins TRBV7-2 to TRBJ1-4, with 7 positions matching TRBD1. The V segment lost 5 bases and the J segment 7 bases; nucleotides outside the gene matches: 7. Germline V gene sequence: CDR1 SGHTA, CDR2 FQGNSA. The CDR3 is made up of 14 amino acids. The CDR3 sequence: CASSSNRGGEKLFF. For the CDR3, the DNA is TGTGCCAGCAGCAGCAACAGGGGTGGTGAAAAACTGTTTTTT.

V usage is TRBV20-1 and J usage is TRBJ2-5; the D is unclear. Trimming took off 3 bases at V and 0 bases at J, with 8 bases between the two ends. CDR1 is DFQATT, CDR2 SNEGSKA, per germline (reference sequence). This CDR3 is 13 amino acids long. CDR3 sequence reads: CSASRVNQETQYF. The CDR3 coding sequence is TGCAGTGCTAGTCGGGTCAACCAAGAGACCCAGTACTTC.

The chain uses TRBV2 and TRBJ1-5; 8 bases are a match to TRBD1. CDR3 length: 15 residues. The V segment lost 3 bases and the J segment 7 bases; nucleotides outside the gene matches: 8. Germline assignment: CDR1 SNHLY and CDR2 FYNNEI. The CDR3 is CASSETRTGIQPQHF. The CDR3 coding sequence is TGTGCCAGCAGTGAGACCAGGACAGGGATCCAGCCCCAGCATTTT. Using reference TRBV2 and TRBJ1-5 for the parts outside the CDR3, the full variable domain is EPEVTQTPSHQVTQMGQEVILRCVPISNHLYFYWYRQILGQKVEFLVSFYNNEISEKSEIFDDQFSVERPDGSNFTLKIRSTKLEDSAMYFCASSETRTGIQPQHFGDGTRLSIL.

This rearrangement joins TRBV20-1 to TRBJ2-1; D not resolved. CDR1 is DFQATT and CDR2 is SNEGSKA in the germline V gene (reference sequence). The ends were cut back, 1 base at V and 7 bases at J, with 5 bases in the middle. This CDR3 region has 11 residues. CDR3 nucleotides: TGCAGTGCTAGAGGGTGGAATGAGCAGTTCTTC. This translates into CSARGWNEQFF.

The CDR3 loop reads CAGTWGGKRKQFF. The CDR3 region has the DNA TGTGCCGGCACCTGGGGGGGAAAGCGGAAGCAGTTCTTC. The chain employs TRBV5-4 and TRBJ2-1; TRBD2 agrees at 7 bases. The CDR3 is 13 amino acids. The germline V gene encodes CDR1 SGHNT and CDR2 YYREEE (reference sequence). With 10 bases clipped from V and 11 bases from J, the junction kept 15 bases outside the gene matches.

The chain recombines TRBV9 with TRBJ2-5, with D tentatively TRBD2 (6 bases). Germline values: CDR1 SGDLS, CDR2 YYNGEE. This CDR3 spans 15 amino acids. Trimming pared 3 bases from V and 2 bases from J, leaving 14 bases between. The CDR3 spells CASSASGTPQETQYF. CDR3 in DNA: TGTGCCAGCAGCGCCTCGGGGACTCCACAAGAGACCCAGTACTTC.

This chain uses TRBV14 with TRBJ2-3; D unresolved. CDR3 length: 16 residues. Trimming removed 5 bases from V and 0 bases from J, with 15 bases in between. CDR1 and CDR2 from the germline V gene are SGHDN and FVKESK. CDR3 sequence: CASSAAFAPSTDTQYF. The CDR3 DNA is TGTGCCAGCAGCGCCGCATTCGCCCCTAGCACAGATACGCAGTATTTT.

This clone appeared a single time. The J gene is TRBJ2-1, the V gene TRBV1. TRBV1 is labeled a pseudogene. The CDR3 extends over 16 amino acids. The DNA for the CDR3 is TGCACCAGCAGCCAAGGGATGGGACCCTCCGGGGATGAGCAGTTCTTC. Protein product: CTSSQGMGPSGDEQFF.

The chain links TRBV5-1 to TRBJ1-3, with 9 nucleotides matching TRBD1. The CDR3 totals 17 residues. The J segment lost 0 bases and the V segment lost 4 bases, leaving 8 bases of the junction unmatched. From germline, CDR1 is SGHRS and CDR2 YFSETQ. Here the CDR3 DNA reads TGCGCCAGCAGCCCCCGGGACAGGGCGAACTCTGGAAACACCATATATTTT. Amino acids: CASSPRDRANSGNTIYF.

In its sample, this clone was seen once. The V gene is TRBV6-5, the J gene TRBJ1-1, with a weak D call TRBD1 (6 bases). V was shortened by 6 bases and J by 11 bases, with 13 bases between the two germline ends. Germline V gives CDR1 MNHEY, CDR2 SVGAGI. The CDR3 consists of 11 residues. DNA of the CDR3: TGTGCCAGCAGAGATACAGGGCCGGCTTTCTTT. This encodes CASRDTGPAFF.

Details on this clone: The same CDR3 also results from other DNA sequences found in this sample. The chain recombines TRBV6-5 with TRBJ2-5; weak D call: TRBD2 (5 bases). V lost 0 bases and J 5 bases, leaving 13 bases between the germline ends. Germline V gene sequence: CDR1 MNHEY, CDR2 SVGAGI. This CDR3 has 15 residues. The CDR3 loop is CASSYSRGPTETQYF. The CDR3 DNA follows: TGTGCCAGCAGTTACTCTAGAGGGCCGACGGAGACCCAGTACTTC.

The V and J genes are TRBV14 and TRBJ1-2; D is perhaps TRBD1 (6 bases). Germline V CDR1 and CDR2: SGHDN, FVKESK. The V end was cut by 3 bases, the J end by 5 bases, with 16 bases between. This CDR3 contains 15 residues. The DNA of the CDR3 is TGTGCCAGCAGCCACGGACAGTTAACGGGGTATGGCTACACCTTC. Its translation is CASSHGQLTGYGYTF. The full variable domain, rest sourced from reference TRBV14 and TRBJ1-2, is EAGVTQFPSHSVIEKGQTVTLRCDPISGHDNLYWYRRVMGKEIKFLLHFVKESKQDESGMPNNRFLAERTGGTYSTLKVQPAELEDSGVYFCASSHGQLTGYGYTFGSGTRLTVV.

The J gene is TRBJ2-7, the V gene TRBV11-3; 8 bases agree with TRBD1. Germline V gene sequence: CDR1 SGHNT, CDR2 YENEEA. J gave up 5 bases and V 3 bases, and 9 bases lay outside the gene matches. The CDR3 runs 15 residues. The CDR3 loop is CASSFRQGRRNEQYF. In DNA, the CDR3 is TGTGCCAGCAGCTTCAGACAGGGGAGAAGAAACGAGCAGTACTTC.

The chain has TRBV7-2 and TRBJ2-7; 8 nucleotides align to TRBD1. CDR1 is SGHTA, CDR2 FQGNSA, per germline. The CDR3 runs to 15 residues. With 5 bases clipped from V and 4 bases from J, the junction kept 10 bases outside the gene matches. The DNA of the CDR3 is TGTGCCAGCAGCCGCACCGGGACAGGAGTTTACGAGCAGTACTTC. Translated, it gives CASSRTGTGVYEQYF.

The chain couples TRBV11-2 to TRBJ2-7, with 7 bases that match TRBD2. After removal of 1 base from V and 9 bases from J, the junction contained 0 bases not matched to a gene. Germline CDR1 and CDR2: SGHAT and FQNNGV. This CDR3 is 11 amino acids long. The CDR3 DNA reads TGTGCCAGCAGCTTAGCGGGGGGGCAGTACTTC. Amino acids: CASSLAGGQYF.

The CDR3 spells CASSFGGPDTDTQYF. CDR3 coding DNA: TGCGCCAGCAGCTTCGGGGGGCCCGACACAGATACGCAGTATTTT. V is TRBV5-1 and J is TRBJ2-3, with a tentative D call TRBD2 (7 bases). CDR1 SGHRS and CDR2 YFSETQ come from the germline V gene. The CDR3 loop spans 15 amino acids. V was shortened by 2 bases and J by 2 bases, with 12 bases between the two germline ends.

This chain uses TRBV6-2 or TRBV6-3 with TRBJ2-7; 9 bases map to TRBD2. Germline V gene sequence: CDR1 MNHEY, CDR2 SVGEGT. This CDR3 is 15 amino acids long. With V trimmed by 2 bases and J by 7 bases, 9 bases remained unmatched. The CDR3 DNA reads TGTGCCAGCAGTTACGCGGGAGGGCCGTCGGGGGAGCAGTACTTC. Residues: CASSYAGGPSGEQYF.

The chain carries TRBV18 and TRBJ2-2; TRBD1 matches at 8 bases. With 4 bases clipped from V and 0 bases from J, the junction kept 4 bases outside the gene matches. The CDR3 is 16 residues long. Germline V gene lookup returns CDR1 KGHSH and CDR2 LQKENI. The CDR3 DNA reads TGTGCCAGCTCACGACAGGGGACTTCGAACACCGGGGAGCTGTTTTTT. Translating gives CASSRQGTSNTGELFF.

The chain is built from TRBV7-6 and TRBJ1-4, with D possibly TRBD1 on 6 matching bases. V gave up 2 bases and J gave up 3 bases, with 10 bases separating them. Looked up from germline, CDR1 is SGHVS and CDR2 is FNYEAQ. The CDR3 extends over 15 amino acids. In DNA, the CDR3 is TGTGCCAGCAGCTTAACAGGGCTGTCTAATGAAAAACTGTTTTTT. Translated, it gives CASSLTGLSNEKLFF.

The V call is TRBV4-3, the J call TRBJ2-3; D may be TRBD2 (5 bases). V lost 2 bases and J lost 2, with 11 bases in between. Per the germline V gene, CDR1 is LGHNA and CDR2 is YSLEER. The CDR3 has 15 amino acids. The CDR3 here is CASSQRAVFTDTQYF. The CDR3 DNA reads TGCGCCAGCAGCCAACGAGCGGTTTTCACAGATACGCAGTATTTT.

In this sample, this clone turned up a few times. This chain uses TRBV28 with TRBJ1-6, with TRBD1 identical over 8 bases. V lost 8 bases, J lost 5 bases, and 23 bases stayed unmatched. CDR1 and CDR2 (germline): MDHEN, SYDVKM. This CDR3 has 20 amino acids. DNA of the CDR3: TGTGCCAGCTTTTCTGGGGACAGGACAAGGAATACCGTCGATAATTCACCCCTCCACTTT. Protein: CASFSGDRTRNTVDNSPLHF.

The chain is built from TRBV7-6 and TRBJ2-7; possibly TRBD2 for D (7 bases). Trimming stripped 5 bases from V and 4 bases from J, with 18 bases between. Germline V CDR1 and CDR2: SGHVS, FNYEAQ. The CDR3 loop spans 15 amino acids. Written as DNA, the CDR3 is TGTGCCAGCAGCCCTATTGGCCGGGGGGCGTACGAGCAGTACTTC. Protein product: CASSPIGRGAYEQYF.

This clone is a singleton in its sample. V is TRBV15 and J is TRBJ2-2, with TRBD1 matching over 8 bases. The CDR3 extends over 15 amino acids. The trim removed 0 bases at V and 3 bases at J, leaving 0 bases unmatched. Per the germline V gene, CDR1 is LNHNV and CDR2 is YYDKDF (reference sequence). In nucleotides, the CDR3 is TGTGCCACCAGCAGAGAACAGGGGGACACCGGGGAGCTGTTTTTT. The encoded protein is CATSREQGDTGELFF.

Comment on this clone: This likely came from a read error, as a far larger clone is one base away. The sample holds other DNA sequences that translate to the same CDR3. CDR3 sequence (DNA): TGTGCCAGCAGCTACGACAGGGGATCTTCACCCCTCCACTTT. Amino acid sequence: CASSYDRGSSPLHF. V is TRBV7-9 and J is TRBJ1-6; 8 bases are a match to TRBD1. The CDR3 extends over 14 amino acids. Per germline, CDR1 SEHNR and CDR2 FQNEAQ (reference sequence). V was clipped by 4 bases and J by 9 bases; unmatched bases: 5.